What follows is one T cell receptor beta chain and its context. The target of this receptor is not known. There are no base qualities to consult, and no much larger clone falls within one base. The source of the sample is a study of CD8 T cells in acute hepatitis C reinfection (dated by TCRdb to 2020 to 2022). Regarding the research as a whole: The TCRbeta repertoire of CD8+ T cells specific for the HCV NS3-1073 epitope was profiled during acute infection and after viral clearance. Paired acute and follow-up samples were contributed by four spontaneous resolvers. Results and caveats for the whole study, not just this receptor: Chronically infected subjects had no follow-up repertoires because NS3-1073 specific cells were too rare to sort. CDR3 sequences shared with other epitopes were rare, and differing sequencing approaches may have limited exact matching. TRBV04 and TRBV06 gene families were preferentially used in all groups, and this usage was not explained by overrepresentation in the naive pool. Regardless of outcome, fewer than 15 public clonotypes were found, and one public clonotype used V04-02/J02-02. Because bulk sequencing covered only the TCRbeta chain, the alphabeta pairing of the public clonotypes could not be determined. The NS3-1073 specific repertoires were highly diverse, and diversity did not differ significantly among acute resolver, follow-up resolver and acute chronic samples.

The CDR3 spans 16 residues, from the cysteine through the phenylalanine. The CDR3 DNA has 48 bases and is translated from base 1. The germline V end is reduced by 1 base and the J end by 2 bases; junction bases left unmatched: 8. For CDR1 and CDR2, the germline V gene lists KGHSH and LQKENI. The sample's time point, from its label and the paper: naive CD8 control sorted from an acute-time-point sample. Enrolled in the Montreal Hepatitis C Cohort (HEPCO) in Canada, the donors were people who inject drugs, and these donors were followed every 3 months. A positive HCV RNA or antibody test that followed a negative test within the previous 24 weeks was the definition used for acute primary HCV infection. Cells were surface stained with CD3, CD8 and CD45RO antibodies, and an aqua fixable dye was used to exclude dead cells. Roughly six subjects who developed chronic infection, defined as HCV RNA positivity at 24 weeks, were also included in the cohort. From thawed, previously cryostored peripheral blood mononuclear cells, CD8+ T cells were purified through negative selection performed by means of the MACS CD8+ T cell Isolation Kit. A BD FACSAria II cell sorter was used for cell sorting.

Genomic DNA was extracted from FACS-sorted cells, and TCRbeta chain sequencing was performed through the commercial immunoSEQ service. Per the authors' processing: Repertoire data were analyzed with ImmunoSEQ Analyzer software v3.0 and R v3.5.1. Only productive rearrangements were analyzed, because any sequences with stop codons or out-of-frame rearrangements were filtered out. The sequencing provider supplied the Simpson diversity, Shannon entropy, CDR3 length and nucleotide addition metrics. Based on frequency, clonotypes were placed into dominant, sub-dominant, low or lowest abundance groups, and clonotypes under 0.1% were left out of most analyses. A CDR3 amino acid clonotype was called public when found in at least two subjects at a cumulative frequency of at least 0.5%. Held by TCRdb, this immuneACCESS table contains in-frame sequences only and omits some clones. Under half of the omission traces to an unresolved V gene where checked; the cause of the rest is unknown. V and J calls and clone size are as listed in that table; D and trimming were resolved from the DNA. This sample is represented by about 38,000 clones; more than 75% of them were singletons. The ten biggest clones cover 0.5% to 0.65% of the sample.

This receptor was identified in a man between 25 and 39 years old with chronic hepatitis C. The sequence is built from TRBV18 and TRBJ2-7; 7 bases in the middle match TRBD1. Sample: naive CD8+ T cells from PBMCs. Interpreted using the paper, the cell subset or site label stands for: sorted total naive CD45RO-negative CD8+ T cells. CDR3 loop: CASSPLPGTATYEQYF. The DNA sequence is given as TGTGCCAGCTCACCACTACCCGGGACAGCTACCTACGAGCAGTACTTC. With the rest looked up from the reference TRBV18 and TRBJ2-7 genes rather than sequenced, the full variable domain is NAGVMQNPRHLVRRRGQEARLRCSPMKGHSHVYWYRQLPEEGLKFMVYLQKENIIDESGMPKERFSAEFPKEGPSILRIQQVVRGDSAAYFCASSPLPGTATYEQYFGPGTRLTVT.